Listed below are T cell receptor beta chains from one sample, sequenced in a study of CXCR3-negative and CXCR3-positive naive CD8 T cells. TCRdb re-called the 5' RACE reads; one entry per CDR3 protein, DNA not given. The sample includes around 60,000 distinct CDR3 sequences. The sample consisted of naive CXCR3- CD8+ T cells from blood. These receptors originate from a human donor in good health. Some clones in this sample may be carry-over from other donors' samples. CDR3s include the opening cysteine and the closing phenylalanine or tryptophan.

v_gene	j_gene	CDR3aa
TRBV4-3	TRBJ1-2	CASSQDGGNYGYTF
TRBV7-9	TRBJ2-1	CASSLAGGNEQFF
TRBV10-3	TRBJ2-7	CAISESSGRAYEQYF
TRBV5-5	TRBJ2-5	CASSLGQNQETQYF
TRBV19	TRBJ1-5	CASSIPGFGGNQPQHF
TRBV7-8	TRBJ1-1	CASRDPGAGDTEAFF
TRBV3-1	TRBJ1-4	CASSHGQTTTNEKLFF
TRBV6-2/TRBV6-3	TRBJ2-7	CASVSRAVGFREWSYEQYF
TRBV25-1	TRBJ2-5	CASSESGYQETQYF
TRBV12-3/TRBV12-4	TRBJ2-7	CASRGTSGGRSYEQYF
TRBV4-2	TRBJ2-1	CASSQNRGAAYDEQFF
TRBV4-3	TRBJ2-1	CASSQEPRAGSSDEQFF
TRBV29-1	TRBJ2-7	CSVEGTGGSYEQYF
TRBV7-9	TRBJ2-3	CASSFGLAAHTDTQYF
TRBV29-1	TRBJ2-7	CSVVRTGDDEQYF
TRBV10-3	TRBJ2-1	CAIRTVLYNEQFF
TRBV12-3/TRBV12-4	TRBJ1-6	CASSPPNSPLHF
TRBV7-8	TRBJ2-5	CASSLAEASGGTQETQYF
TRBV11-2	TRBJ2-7	CASSASTGSYEQYF
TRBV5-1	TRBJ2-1	CASSLDWSNEQFF
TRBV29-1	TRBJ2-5	CSVEDQRGFALGQETQYF
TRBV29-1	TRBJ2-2	CSALPSGTGKAGELFF